The 25 T cell receptor beta chains below were found in one sample sequenced in a study of B cell selection in AIRE deficiency (dated by TCRdb to the late 2010s). For sorting, conventional CD4 T cells were defined as CD4+CD127+ cells. The library relied on the immunoSEQ multiplex PCR assay. TCRdb's version of the immuneACCESS table is confined to in-frame rearrangements and falls short of the full clone set. An unresolved V gene accounts for under half of the shortfall where checked; the remainder is of unknown origin. For this sample there are 20,000 to 30,000 clones; roughly 95% appear just once. The top ten hold approximately 0.2% of the sample. The sample comprised CD4+CD127+ conventional T cells sorted from PBMCs. The receptors come from a human donor in good health.

This clone occurred once. This sequence joins TRBV5-8 and TRBJ2-7; 11 nucleotides agree with TRBD1. Per the germline V gene, CDR1 is SGHTS and CDR2 is YDEGEE. This CDR3 has 14 residues. Unmatched junction bases numbered 7, after V lost 4 bases and J lost 7 bases. CDR3 protein: CASSRGQGAKEQYF. DNA for the CDR3: TGTGCCAGCAGCCGAGGACAGGGGGCGAAGGAGCAGTACTTC.

The CDR3 reads CASSLSLIQGALYF. The CDR3 coding sequence is TGTGCCAGCAGTTTATCCCTCATACAGGGGGCGCTTTACTTC. The chain joins TRBV28 to TRBJ2-7; TRBD1 matches 9 bases. Germline CDR1 is MDHEN and CDR2 is SYDVKM. V shed 1 base and J 13 bases; nucleotides not matched to a gene: 11. This CDR3 is 14 amino acids long.

The V gene is TRBV9, the J gene TRBJ2-3; D not resolved. Per the germline V gene, CDR1 is SGDLS and CDR2 is YYNGEE. V lost 2 bases and J lost 0, with 10 bases in between. This CDR3 is 15 amino acids long. CDR3 sequence (DNA): TGTGCCAGCAGCGTTAGACCGCTTAGCACAGATACGCAGTATTTT. Amino acids: CASSVRPLSTDTQYF.

This rearrangement joins TRBV6-5 to TRBJ2-7, with TRBD1 identical over 11 bases. V shed 7 bases and J 6 bases; nucleotides not matched to a gene: 11. CDR3 length: 15 residues. Germline V lookup: CDR1 MNHEY, CDR2 SVGAGI. The CDR3: CASTKLGQGASEQYF. CDR3 in DNA: TGTGCCAGCACCAAATTAGGACAGGGGGCTTCCGAGCAGTACTTC.

The CDR3 DNA is TGTGCCTGGAGTTCGGGACTAGCGGGAGGGAAAGAGACCCAGTACTTC. Protein sequence: CAWSSGLAGGKETQYF. The chain joins TRBV30 to TRBJ2-5, with 16 positions matching TRBD2. The length of the CDR3 is 16 residues. The germline gives CDR1 GTSNPN, CDR2 SVGIG (reference sequence). With 2 bases clipped from V and 3 bases from J, the junction kept 3 bases outside the gene matches. Complete variable domain (other parts from reference TRBV30 and TRBJ2-5): SQTIHQWPATLVQPVGSPLSLECTVEGTSNPNLYWYRQAAGRGLQLLFYSVGIGQISSEVPQNLSASRPQDRQFILSSKKLLLSDSGFYLCAWSSGLAGGKETQYFGPGTRLLVL.

This chain connects TRBV29-1 to TRBJ2-3, with D possibly called TRBD1 or TRBD2 (5 bases each). V lost 6 bases and J 0 bases, leaving 13 bases between the germline ends. The CDR3 loop spans 14 amino acids. Germline loops: CDR1 SQVTM, CDR2 ANQGSEA. This CDR3 is CSVAGTASTDTQYF. The CDR3 coding sequence is TGCAGCGTGGCTGGGACGGCCAGCACAGATACGCAGTATTTT.

The chain carries TRBV28 and TRBJ2-7; TRBD1 is a possible D gene (6 bases). The CDR3 length is 15 residues. V was pared by 5 bases and J by 3 bases, with 17 bases between. Germline V gives CDR1 MDHEN, CDR2 SYDVKM. CDR3: CASSVLGTSLYEQYF. CDR3 DNA sequence: TGTGCCAGCAGTGTACTCGGGACAAGTCTCTACGAGCAGTACTTC.

CDR3 nucleotides: TGCGCCAGCAGCTCACAGGGTGGCTACACCTTC. The encoded protein is CASSSQGGYTF. The chain recombines TRBV5-1 with TRBJ1-2; D may be TRBD1 (6 bases). The CDR3 runs 11 residues. Germline V CDR1 and CDR2: SGHRS, YFSETQ. V shed 3 bases and J shed 7 bases, with 7 bases lying between them.

This chain links TRBV6-1 with TRBJ1-5; the D is unclear. This CDR3 spans 12 amino acids. Trimming removed 8 bases at V and 5 bases at J, with 10 bases between. The germline CDR1 and CDR2 sequences are MNHNS and SASEGT. The CDR3 nucleotides are TGTGCCAGCGGCGGCATGGATCAGCCCCAGCATTTT. Protein: CASGGMDQPQHF.

This rearrangement joins TRBV2 to TRBJ2-3, with 7 bases identical to TRBD1. Trimming at V came to 4 bases and at J to 4 bases, leaving 5 bases not matched to a gene. There are 14 residues in the CDR3. Germline V gives CDR1 SNHLY, CDR2 FYNNEI. CDR3 nucleotides: TGTGCCAGCAGTGGACAGGGTTCATCAGATACGCAGTATTTT. The encoded protein is CASSGQGSSDTQYF.

The genes are TRBV4-2 and TRBJ2-5; TRBD1 agrees at 7 bases. This CDR3 is 13 amino acids long. The V and J ends lost 6 bases and 4 bases, in that order; junction bases with no gene match: 5. Germline assignment: CDR1 LGHNA and CDR2 YNFKEQ. The CDR3: CASSQDRPETQYF. The CDR3 bases are TGTGCCAGCAGTCAGGACAGGCCAGAGACCCAGTACTTC.

The chain has TRBV18 and TRBJ2-7, with 11 bases lining up with TRBD1. This CDR3 region has 17 residues. Germline CDR1 KGHSH, CDR2 LQKENI. V dropped 5 bases and J dropped 7; count of bases not matched to a gene: 16. Here the CDR3 DNA reads TGTGCCAGCTCAACACAGCCAGGACAGGGGGCGCCAGGGGAGCAGTACTTC. Amino acid sequence: CASSTQPGQGAPGEQYF.

CDR3 residues: CASSNGQGNQPQHF. The CDR3 DNA sequence: TGTGCCAGCAGCAACGGACAGGGCAATCAGCCCCAGCATTTT. The chain recombines TRBV5-7 with TRBJ1-5; TRBD1 matches 7 bases. TRBV5-7 is annotated as an ORF whose role is uncertain. The ends lost 4 bases at V and 2 bases at J; junction bases unmatched: 3. The CDR3 contains 14 residues.

The chain combines TRBV14 with TRBJ2-1; D is unclear. The CDR3 extends over 11 amino acids. The V gene's germline CDR1 is SGHDN and CDR2 FVKESK. Between the trimmed V and J ends, which lost 4 bases and 5 bases, there was a span of 3 bases. The CDR3 spells CASSRNNEQFF. CDR3 nucleotides: TGTGCCAGCAGCCGTAACAATGAGCAGTTCTTC.

V usage is TRBV19 and J usage is TRBJ2-1, with TRBD1 matching 7 bases. CDR1 and CDR2 from the germline V gene are LNHDA and SQIVND (reference sequence). The CDR3 is 15 residues long. Germline trimming cut 1 base from V and 4 bases from J; bases unmatched to any gene: 4. The CDR3 region is CASSIGGQTYNEQFF. CDR3 nucleotide sequence: TGTGCCAGTAGTATAGGGGGACAGACGTACAATGAGCAGTTCTTC.

CDR3 sequence reads: CASSFVARGLYGYTF. CDR3 DNA: TGTGCCAGCAGTTTTGTCGCGCGGGGACTCTATGGCTACACCTTC. The chain carries TRBV27 and TRBJ1-2, with a weak D call TRBD1 (5 bases). Trimming left V 3 bases short and J 4 bases short, with 15 bases between. The germline CDR1 and CDR2 sequences are MNHEY and SMNVEV (reference sequence). The CDR3 has 15 residues.

To note about this clone: In the same sample, other DNA sequences code for this CDR3. V gene TRBV11-2 combines with J gene TRBJ1-1; D is unresolved. This CDR3 has 17 amino acids. The germline gives CDR1 SGHAT, CDR2 FQNNGV. V was clipped by 2 bases and J by 1 base, with 17 bases between them. The CDR3 DNA follows: TGTGCCAGCAGCTTACAGATCACCGGCAACGCGAACACTGAAGCTTTCTTT. Translating it yields CASSLQITGNANTEAFF.

This clone occurred once. The chain uses TRBV28 and TRBJ2-2, with 8 bases aligning to TRBD2. The CDR3 extends over 17 amino acids. Germline trimming cut 5 bases from V and 7 bases from J; bases unmatched to any gene: 15. In germline, CDR1 is MDHEN, CDR2 SYDVKM. The CDR3 region has the DNA TGTGCCAGCAGTCCCCATACTAGCGGATCTAGGGACGGGGAGCTGTTTTTT. This gives the protein CASSPHTSGSRDGELFF. Supplemented by reference TRBV28 and TRBJ2-2, the full variable domain reads DVKVTQSSRYLVKRTGEKVFLECVQDMDHENMFWYRQDPGLGLRLIYFSYDVKMKEKGDIPEGYSVSREKKERFSLILESASTNQTSMYLCASSPHTSGSRDGELFFGEGSRLTVL.

The genes are TRBV30 and TRBJ2-5, with TRBD2 matching over 10 bases. The ends lost 3 bases at V and 2 bases at J; junction bases unmatched: 6. Germline CDR1 is GTSNPN and CDR2 is SVGIG (reference sequence). This CDR3 spans 15 amino acids. The CDR3 sequence: CAWRPLAGRQETQYF. CDR3 sequence (DNA): TGTGCCTGGAGACCACTAGCGGGGCGACAAGAGACCCAGTACTTC. Variable domain in full (rest from reference TRBV30 and TRBJ2-5): SQTIHQWPATLVQPVGSPLSLECTVEGTSNPNLYWYRQAAGRGLQLLFYSVGIGQISSEVPQNLSASRPQDRQFILSSKKLLLSDSGFYLCAWRPLAGRQETQYFGPGTRLLVL.

This sequence joins TRBV10-3 and TRBJ2-1; D remains unclear. Germline CDR1 is ENHRY and CDR2 is SYGVKD. V dropped 6 bases and J dropped 7 bases, with 13 bases sitting between them. The CDR3 runs 13 residues. In DNA, the CDR3 is TGTGCCATCAGAGCGAGAGAAACGAATGAGCAGTTCTTC. It codes for CAIRARETNEQFF.

This rearrangement joins TRBV7-6 to TRBJ2-5; the D gene could be TRBD1 or TRBD2 (7 bases each). The CDR3 consists of 17 residues. V shed 5 bases and J shed 2 bases, with 21 bases lying between them. Germline CDR1 SGHVS, CDR2 FNYEAQ. CDR3 bases: TGTGCCAGCAGCATCAGGGGGGGAGCGACGGTACAAGAGACCCAGTACTTC. Translation gives CASSIRGGATVQETQYF.

The CDR3 DNA is TGTGCCAGCAGCTTAGCGCGAGGAGGGGCGGACTACGAGCAGTACTTC. This encodes CASSLARGGADYEQYF. This chain links TRBV7-9 with TRBJ2-7, with a tentative D call TRBD2 (6 bases). CDR1 and CDR2 (germline): SEHNR, FQNEAQ (reference sequence). The CDR3 extends over 16 amino acids. Trimming took 0 bases from V and 3 from J, leaving 15 bases between them.

This clone was counted once. The rearrangement uses TRBV7-9 and TRBJ1-5, with TRBD1 identical over 10 bases. CDR3 length equals 16 residues. CDR1 and CDR2 (germline): SEHNR, FQNEAQ (reference sequence). The V and J ends lost 5 bases and 4 bases, in that order; junction bases with no gene match: 8. The CDR3 nucleotides read TGTGCCAGCAGCGTCGGGACAGGGGAAAAGAATCAGCCCCAGCATTTT. Its protein is CASSVGTGEKNQPQHF.

This clone was seen only once. The chain employs TRBV27 and TRBJ2-7; D is perhaps TRBD1 or TRBD2 (5 bases each). Germline V gene data show CDR1 as MNHEY and CDR2 as SMNVEV (reference sequence). Trimming pared 6 bases from V and 1 base from J, leaving 16 bases between. The CDR3 length is 15 residues. CDR3 sequence: CASRSLGEGSYEQYF. For the CDR3, the DNA is TGTGCCAGCAGGTCGTTGGGGGAAGGTTCCTACGAGCAGTACTTC.

The V call is TRBV9, the J call TRBJ2-3; D remains ambiguous. CDR1 and CDR2 (germline): SGDLS, YYNGEE. CDR3 length: 13 amino acids. V was trimmed by 4 bases and J by 3 bases, leaving 9 bases between them. The CDR3 reads CASSRVNTDTQYF. For the CDR3, the DNA is TGTGCCAGCAGCAGGGTTAATACAGATACGCAGTATTTT.